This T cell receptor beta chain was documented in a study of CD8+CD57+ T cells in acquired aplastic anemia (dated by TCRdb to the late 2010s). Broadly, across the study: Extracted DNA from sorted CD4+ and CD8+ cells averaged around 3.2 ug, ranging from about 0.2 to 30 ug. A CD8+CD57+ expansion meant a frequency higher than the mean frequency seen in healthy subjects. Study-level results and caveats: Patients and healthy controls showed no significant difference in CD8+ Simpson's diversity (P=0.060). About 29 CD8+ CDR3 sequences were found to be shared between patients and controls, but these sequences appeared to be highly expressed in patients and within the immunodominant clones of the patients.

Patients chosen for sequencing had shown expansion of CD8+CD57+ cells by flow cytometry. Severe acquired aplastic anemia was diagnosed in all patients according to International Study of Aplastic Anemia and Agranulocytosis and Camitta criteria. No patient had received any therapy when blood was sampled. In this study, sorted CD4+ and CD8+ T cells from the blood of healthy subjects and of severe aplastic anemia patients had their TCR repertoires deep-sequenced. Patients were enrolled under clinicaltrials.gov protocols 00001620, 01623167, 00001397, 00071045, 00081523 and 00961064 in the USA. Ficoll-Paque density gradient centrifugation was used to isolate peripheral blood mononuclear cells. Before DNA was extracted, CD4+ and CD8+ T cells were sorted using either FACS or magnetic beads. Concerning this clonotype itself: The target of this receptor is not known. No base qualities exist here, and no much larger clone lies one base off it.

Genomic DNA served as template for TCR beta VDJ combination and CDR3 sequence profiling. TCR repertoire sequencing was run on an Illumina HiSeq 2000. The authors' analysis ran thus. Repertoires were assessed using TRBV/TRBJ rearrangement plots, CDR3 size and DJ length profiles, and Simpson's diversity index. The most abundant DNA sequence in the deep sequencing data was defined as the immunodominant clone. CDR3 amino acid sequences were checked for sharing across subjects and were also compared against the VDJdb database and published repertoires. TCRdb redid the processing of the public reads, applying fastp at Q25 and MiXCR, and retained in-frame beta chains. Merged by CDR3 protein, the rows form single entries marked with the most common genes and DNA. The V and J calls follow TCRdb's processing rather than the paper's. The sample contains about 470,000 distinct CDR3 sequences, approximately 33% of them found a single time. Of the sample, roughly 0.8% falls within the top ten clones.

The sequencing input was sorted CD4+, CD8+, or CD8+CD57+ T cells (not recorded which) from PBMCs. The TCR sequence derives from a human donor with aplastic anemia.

The DNA sequence follows: TGTGCCAGCACTGGAGGGACAGGGACAGATACGCAGTATTTT. This gives the protein CASTGGTGTDTQYF. The rearranged chain carries TRBV19 and TRBJ2-3; the central 9 bases match TRBD1. Taken from cysteine to phenylalanine, the CDR3 has 14 residues. Only the CDR3 portion is preserved as DNA: 42 bases, with reading frame beginning at the first base. The germline V gene (reference sequence) provides CDR1 LNHDA and CDR2 SQIVND. For this chain, trimming is 9 bases at the V end and 3 bases at the J end, and the number of junction bases without a gene match is 7.